This T cell receptor (beta chain) was recovered during a study of blood T cell repertoires in COVID-19. CDR1 MGHDK and CDR2 SYGVNS come from the germline V gene. CDR3 length: 14 amino acids. V was shortened by 1 base and J by 7 bases, with 13 bases between the two germline ends. TCRdb's copy holds only in-frame clones and misses some; the assay was immunoSEQ multiplex PCR. The data hold under 200,000 clones, with 80% to 90% observed a single time. This clonotype originated in a woman aged 70-85 years with COVID-19, enrolled during active disease. The sequenced material came from peripheral blood. This chain joins TRBV25-1 and TRBJ1-1; the D is unclear. This chain's CDR3 is CASSELGREVEAFF. Written as DNA, the CDR3 is TGTGCCAGCAGTGAATTGGGGAGGGAGGTTGAAGCTTTCTTT.